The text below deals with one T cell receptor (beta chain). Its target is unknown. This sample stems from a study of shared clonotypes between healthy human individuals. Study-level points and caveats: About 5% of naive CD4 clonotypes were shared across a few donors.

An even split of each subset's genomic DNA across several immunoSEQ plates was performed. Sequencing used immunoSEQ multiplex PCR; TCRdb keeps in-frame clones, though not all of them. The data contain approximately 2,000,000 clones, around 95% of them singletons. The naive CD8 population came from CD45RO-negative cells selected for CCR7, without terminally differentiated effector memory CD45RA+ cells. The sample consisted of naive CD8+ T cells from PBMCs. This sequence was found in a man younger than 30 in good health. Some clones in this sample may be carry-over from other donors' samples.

CDR3 sequence reads: CASSRTGSDTEAFF. DNA of the CDR3: TGTGCCAGCAGTAGAACAGGGAGCGACACTGAAGCTTTCTTT. V is TRBV25-1 and J is TRBJ1-1; the D gene is possibly TRBD1 (6 bases). V lost 5 bases and J lost 3, with 13 bases in between. Per the germline V gene, CDR1 is MGHDK and CDR2 is SYGVNS. This CDR3 has 14 amino acids.